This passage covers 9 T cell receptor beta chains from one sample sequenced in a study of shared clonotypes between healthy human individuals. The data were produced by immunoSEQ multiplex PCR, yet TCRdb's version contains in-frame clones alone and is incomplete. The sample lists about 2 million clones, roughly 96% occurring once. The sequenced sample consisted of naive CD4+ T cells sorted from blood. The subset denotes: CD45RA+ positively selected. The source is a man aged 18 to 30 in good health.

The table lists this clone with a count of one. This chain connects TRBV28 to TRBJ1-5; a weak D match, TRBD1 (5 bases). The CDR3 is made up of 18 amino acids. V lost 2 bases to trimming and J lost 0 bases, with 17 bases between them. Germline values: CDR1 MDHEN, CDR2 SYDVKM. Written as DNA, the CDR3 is TGTGCCAGCAGTTTAAGACAGCAGACTTTAAATAGCAATCAGCCCCAGCATTTT. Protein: CASSLRQQTLNSNQPQHF.

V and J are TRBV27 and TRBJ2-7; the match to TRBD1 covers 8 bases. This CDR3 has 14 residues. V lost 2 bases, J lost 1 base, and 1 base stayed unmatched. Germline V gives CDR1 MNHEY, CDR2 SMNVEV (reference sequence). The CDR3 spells CASSLGDRSYEQYF. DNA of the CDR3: TGTGCCAGCAGTTTAGGGGACAGGTCCTACGAGCAGTACTTC.

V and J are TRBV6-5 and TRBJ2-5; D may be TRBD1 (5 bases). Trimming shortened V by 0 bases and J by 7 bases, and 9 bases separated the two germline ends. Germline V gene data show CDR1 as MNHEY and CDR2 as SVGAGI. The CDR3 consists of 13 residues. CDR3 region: CASSYSLGVTQYF. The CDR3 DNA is TGTGCCAGCAGTTACTCGTTAGGGGTGACCCAGTACTTC.

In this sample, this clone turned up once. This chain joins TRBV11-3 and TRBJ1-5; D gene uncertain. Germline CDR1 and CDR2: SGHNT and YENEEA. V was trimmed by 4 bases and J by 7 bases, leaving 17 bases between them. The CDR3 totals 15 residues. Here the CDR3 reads CASSSRQGAMQPQHF. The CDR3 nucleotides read TGTGCCAGCAGCTCCAGACAAGGAGCTATGCAGCCCCAGCATTTT.

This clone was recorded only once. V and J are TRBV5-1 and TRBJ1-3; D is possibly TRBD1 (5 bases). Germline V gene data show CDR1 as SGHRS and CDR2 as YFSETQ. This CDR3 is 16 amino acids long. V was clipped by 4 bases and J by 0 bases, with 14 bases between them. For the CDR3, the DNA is TGCGCCAGCAGCCTGGGGACGCTCTCCTCTGGAAACACCATATATTTT. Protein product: CASSLGTLSSGNTIYF.

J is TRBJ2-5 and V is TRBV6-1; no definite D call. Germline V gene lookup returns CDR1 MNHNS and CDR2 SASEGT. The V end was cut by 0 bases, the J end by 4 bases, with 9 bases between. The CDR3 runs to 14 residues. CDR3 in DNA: TGTGCCAGCAGTGAAGCAACGGATCTAGAGACCCAGTACTTC. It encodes CASSEATDLETQYF.

CDR3 loop: CASSPRGDSPLHF. In DNA form, the CDR3 reads TGTGCCAGCAGTCCTCGGGGGGACTCACCCCTCCACTTT. The rearrangement joins TRBV27 to TRBJ1-6; D is perhaps TRBD1 (5 bases). Germline-derived CDR1 and CDR2 are MNHEY and SMNVEV (reference sequence). CDR3 length: 13 amino acids. Trimming shortened V by 5 bases and J by 10 bases, and 12 bases separated the two germline ends.

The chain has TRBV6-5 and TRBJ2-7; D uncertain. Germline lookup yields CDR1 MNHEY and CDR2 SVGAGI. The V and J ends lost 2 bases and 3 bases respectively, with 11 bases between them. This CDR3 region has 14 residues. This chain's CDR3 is CASSYTRMSYEQYF. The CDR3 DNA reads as TGTGCCAGCAGTTACACCCGTATGAGCTACGAGCAGTACTTC.

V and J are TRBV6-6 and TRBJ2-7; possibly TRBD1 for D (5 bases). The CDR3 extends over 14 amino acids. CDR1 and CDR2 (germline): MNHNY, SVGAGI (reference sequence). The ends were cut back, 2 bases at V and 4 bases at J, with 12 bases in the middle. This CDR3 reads CASSYRGISYEQYF. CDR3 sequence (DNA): TGTGCCAGCAGTTACAGGGGAATTTCGTACGAGCAGTACTTC.